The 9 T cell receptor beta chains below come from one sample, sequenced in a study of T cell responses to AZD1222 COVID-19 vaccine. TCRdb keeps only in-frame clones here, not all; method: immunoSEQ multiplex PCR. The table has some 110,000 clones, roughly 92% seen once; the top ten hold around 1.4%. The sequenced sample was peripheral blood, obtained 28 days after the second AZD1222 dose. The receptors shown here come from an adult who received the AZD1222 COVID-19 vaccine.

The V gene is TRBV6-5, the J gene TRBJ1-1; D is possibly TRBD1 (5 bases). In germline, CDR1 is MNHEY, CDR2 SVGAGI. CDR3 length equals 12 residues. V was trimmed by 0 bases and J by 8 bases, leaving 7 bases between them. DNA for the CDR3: TGTGCCAGCAGTTACTCAGGGGCGGAAGCTTTCTTT. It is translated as CASSYSGAEAFF.

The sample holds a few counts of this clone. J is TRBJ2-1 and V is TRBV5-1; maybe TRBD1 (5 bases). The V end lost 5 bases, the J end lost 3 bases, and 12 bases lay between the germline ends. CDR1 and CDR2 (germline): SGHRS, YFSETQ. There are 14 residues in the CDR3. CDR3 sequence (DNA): TGCGCCAGCAGTCAAGGGGATAGCTACAATGAGCAGTTCTTC. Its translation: CASSQGDSYNEQFF.

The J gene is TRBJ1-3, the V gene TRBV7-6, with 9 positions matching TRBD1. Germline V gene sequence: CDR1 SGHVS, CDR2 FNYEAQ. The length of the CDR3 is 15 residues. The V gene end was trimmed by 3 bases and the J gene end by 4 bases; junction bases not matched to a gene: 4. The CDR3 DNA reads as TGTGCCAGCAGCTTTAGACAGGGGGGAGGAAACACCATATATTTT. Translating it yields CASSFRQGGGNTIYF.

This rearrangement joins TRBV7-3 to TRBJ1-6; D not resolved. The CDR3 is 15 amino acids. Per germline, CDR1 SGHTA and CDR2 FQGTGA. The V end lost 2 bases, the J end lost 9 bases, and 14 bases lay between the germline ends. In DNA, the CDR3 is TGTGCCAGCAGCTTATCTACGGGGTCAGGTTCACCCCTCCACTTT. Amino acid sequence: CASSLSTGSGSPLHF.

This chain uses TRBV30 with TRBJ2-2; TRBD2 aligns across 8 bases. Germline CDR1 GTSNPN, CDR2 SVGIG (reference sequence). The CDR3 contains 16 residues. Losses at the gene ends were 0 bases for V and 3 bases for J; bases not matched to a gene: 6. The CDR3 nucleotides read TGTGCCTGGAGTGTACGAAGCGGGAGCGACACCGGGGAGCTGTTTTTT. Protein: CAWSVRSGSDTGELFF.

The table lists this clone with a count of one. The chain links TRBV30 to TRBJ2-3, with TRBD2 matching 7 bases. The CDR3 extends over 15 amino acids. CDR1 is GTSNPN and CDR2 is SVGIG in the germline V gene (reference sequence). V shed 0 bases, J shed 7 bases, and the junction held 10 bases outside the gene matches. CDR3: CAWSVGGSYGNTQYF. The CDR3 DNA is TGTGCCTGGAGTGTGGGCGGGAGTTACGGTAATACGCAGTATTTT.

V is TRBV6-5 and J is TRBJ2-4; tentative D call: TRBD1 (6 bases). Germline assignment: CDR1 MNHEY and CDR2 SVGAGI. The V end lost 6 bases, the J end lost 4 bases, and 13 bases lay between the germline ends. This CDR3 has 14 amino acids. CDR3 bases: TGTGCCAGCAGCCCCTCCGGGACAAAAAACATTCAGTACTTC. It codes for CASSPSGTKNIQYF.

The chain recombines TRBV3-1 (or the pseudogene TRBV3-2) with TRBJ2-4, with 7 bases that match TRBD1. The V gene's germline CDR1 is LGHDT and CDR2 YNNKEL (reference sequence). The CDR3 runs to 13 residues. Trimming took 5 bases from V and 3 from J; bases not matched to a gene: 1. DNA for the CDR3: TGTGCCAGCAGCACAGGGGACAAAAACATTCAGTACTTC. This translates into CASSTGDKNIQYF.

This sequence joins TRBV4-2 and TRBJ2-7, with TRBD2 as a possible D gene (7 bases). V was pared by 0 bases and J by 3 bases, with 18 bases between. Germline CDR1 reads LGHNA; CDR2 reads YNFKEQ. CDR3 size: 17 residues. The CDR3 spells CASSQDGLAEGGYEQYF. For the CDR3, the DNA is TGTGCCAGCAGCCAAGACGGTCTAGCGGAAGGGGGCTACGAGCAGTACTTC.